The 4 T cell receptor beta chains reported below all come from one sample, sequenced in a study of response to subunit inactivated influenza vaccine. TCRdb ran MiXCR on the RT-PCR reads and lists one entry per CDR3 protein. The profile shows over 800,000 distinct CDR3 sequences, approximately 22% of them singletons. The material was PBMCs from blood, obtained roughly 5 days after vaccination. All receptors come from a man aged 50 to 59 who received an inactivated influenza vaccine.

This clonotype has more than one count but fewer than ten. The V gene is TRBV20-1, the J gene TRBJ2-7; a possible D gene is TRBD2 (5 bases). The ends were cut back, 5 bases at V and 0 bases at J, with 14 bases in the middle. The germline V gene has CDR1 DFQATT and CDR2 SNEGSKA (reference sequence). CDR3 length: 14 residues. The CDR3 spells CSALATSSSYEQYF. The CDR3 coding sequence is TGCAGTGCTCTAGCCACGTCGAGCTCCTACGAGCAGTACTTC.

This clonotype was seen ten or more times. The rearrangement uses TRBV12-3 or TRBV12-4 and TRBJ2-3; D is unresolved. The CDR3 runs 14 residues. V was pared by 1 base and J by 2 bases, with 7 bases between. This CDR3 reads CASSLGHVTDTQYF. In nucleotides, the CDR3 is TGTGCCAGCAGTTTAGGTCACGTCACAGATACGCAGTATTTT.

This sequence joins TRBV5-5 and TRBJ2-7; D gene ambiguous. CDR1 is SGHKS, CDR2 YYEKEE, per germline (reference sequence). The CDR3 extends over 16 amino acids. V lost 1 base and J lost 0, with 14 bases in between. Here the CDR3 reads CASSLSASLFSYEQYF. The CDR3 DNA follows: TGTGCCAGCAGCTTGTCTGCCAGCCTTTTCTCCTACGAGCAGTACTTC.

This clonotype occurred once. The rearrangement joins TRBV20-1 to TRBJ2-3, with TRBD1 as a possible D gene (6 bases). Germline V gives CDR1 DFQATT, CDR2 SNEGSKA (reference sequence). Deletions cut 4 bases from V and 3 bases from J, with 20 bases between. The CDR3 covers 16 residues. The CDR3 nucleotides are TGCAGTGCTATGACCCTACAGGGAATTGGGACAGATACGCAGTATTTT. This translates into CSAMTLQGIGTDTQYF.